Below, 9 T cell receptor beta chains from the same sample are listed, as sequenced in a study of control samples from healthy donors and cancer patients. Sequencing was performed with immunoSEQ multiplex PCR; in TCRdb, only in-frame clones are kept and a portion is missing. The sample shows fewer than 200,000 clones, about 91% of them seen only once. Sequencing used blood. Source of these receptors: a woman aged 30 to 39 in good health.

This clone turned up a few times. This chain joins TRBV18 and TRBJ1-5, with 11 bases lining up with TRBD1. From germline, CDR1 is KGHSH and CDR2 LQKENI. V lost 4 bases and J lost 3; bases outside the gene matches: 5. The CDR3 covers 16 residues. In DNA form, the CDR3 reads TGTGCCAGCTCACGGGGACAGGGGGGGTTCAATCAGCCCCAGCATTTT. As protein: CASSRGQGGFNQPQHF. Filled out from reference TRBV18 and TRBJ1-5, the complete variable domain reads NAGVMQNPRHLVRRRGQEARLRCSPMKGHSHVYWYRQLPEEGLKFMVYLQKENIIDESGMPKERFSAEFPKEGPSILRIQQVVRGDSAAYFCASSRGQGGFNQPQHFGDGTRLSIL.

The V call is TRBV19, the J call TRBJ1-2, with D possibly being TRBD1 (6 bases). V lost 3 bases, J lost 0 bases, and 11 bases lay in between. Germline values: CDR1 LNHDA, CDR2 SQIVND (reference sequence). The CDR3 contains 15 residues. CDR3 protein: CASSIITGSNYGYTF. CDR3 DNA sequence: TGTGCCAGTAGTATTATCACAGGGTCTAACTATGGCTACACCTTC.

The chain is built from TRBV15 and TRBJ2-7; unclear D gene. The germline V and J ends were trimmed by 6 bases and 6 bases, with 15 bases remaining between them. The CDR3 has 13 residues. Germline V gene lookup returns CDR1 LNHNV and CDR2 YYDKDF (reference sequence). The CDR3 loop is CATRDSQLSEQYV. The CDR3 nucleotides read TGTGCCACCAGGGATTCACAGCTTTCCGAGCAGTACGTC.

This clone was counted between two and nine times. The rearrangement links TRBV6-2 or TRBV6-3 to TRBJ1-1; D gene uncertain. Per the germline V gene, CDR1 is MNHEY and CDR2 is SVGEGT. V dropped 6 bases and J dropped 3 bases, with 2 bases sitting between them. The CDR3 loop spans 10 amino acids. In nucleotides, the CDR3 is TGTGCCAGCAGCGACACTGAAGCTTTCTTT. It specifies CASSDTEAFF.

The rearrangement links TRBV28 to TRBJ2-6; D gene ambiguous. The CDR3 loop spans 16 amino acids. Trimming took 0 bases from V and 4 from J, leaving 10 bases between them. Germline CDR1 MDHEN, CDR2 SYDVKM. CDR3 amino acids: CASSLWSSRGANVLTF. As DNA, the CDR3 is TGTGCCAGCAGTTTATGGTCGTCGAGAGGGGCCAACGTCCTGACTTTC. The variable domain in full, with the rest retrieved from reference TRBV28 and TRBJ2-6, is DVKVTQSSRYLVKRTGEKVFLECVQDMDHENMFWYRQDPGLGLRLIYFSYDVKMKEKGDIPEGYSVSREKKERFSLILESASTNQTSMYLCASSLWSSRGANVLTFGAGSRLTVL.

J is TRBJ1-3 and V is TRBV4-1; D is ambiguous. V lost 8 bases and J lost 0, with 8 bases in between. The V gene's germline CDR1 is MGHRA and CDR2 YSYEKL. CDR3 length: 13 amino acids. The CDR3 is CASGPDSGNTIYF. The CDR3 nucleotides read TGCGCCAGCGGACCTGACTCTGGAAACACCATATATTTT.

This rearrangement joins TRBV5-6 to TRBJ2-2; tentative D call: TRBD1 (6 bases). This CDR3 is 14 amino acids long. Germline V lookup: CDR1 SGHDT, CDR2 YYEEEE. V lost 2 bases, J lost 5 bases, and 10 bases lay in between. The CDR3 sequence: CASSLQGRTGELFF. CDR3 coding DNA: TGTGCCAGCAGCTTACAGGGTAGAACCGGGGAGCTGTTTTTT.

The CDR3 sequence: CASGERASNTEAFF. DNA of the CDR3: TGTGCCAGCGGGGAGCGGGCTTCGAACACTGAAGCTTTCTTT. J is TRBJ1-1 and V is TRBV2, with unresolved D. Germline CDR1 is SNHLY and CDR2 is FYNNEI. Trimming took off 8 bases at V and 1 base at J, with 14 bases between the two ends. CDR3 length equals 14 residues.

V gene TRBV11-3 combines with J gene TRBJ1-2, with no clear D. This CDR3 spans 14 amino acids. V was shortened by 2 bases and J by 7 bases, with 14 bases between the two germline ends. The germline V gene encodes CDR1 SGHNT and CDR2 YENEEA. The DNA for the CDR3 is TGTGCCAGCAGCTTACCTGATAACCGGGGTGGCTACACCTTC. It codes for CASSLPDNRGGYTF.